The clone carrying this TCR beta chain occurred many times. Its cognate antigen is unknown. The record originates from a study of metastatic and nonmetastatic thyroid tumors. Findings and caveats of the study: In blood and tumor, TCR beta diversity was reportedly significantly higher in malignant thyroid tumors than in benign nodules.

In the authors' workflow: In papillary thyroid cancer, a distant-metastasis classifier was built using CDR3 differences across clinicopathological groups. TCRdb re-clonotyped the PCR reads via MiXCR. These V and J calls derive from TCRdb rather than the authors' analysis. The sample includes about 33,000 clones, over 15% of them seen just once. Treatment of any kind had been given to no patient before thyroid surgery. Sample: blood. The receptor's source is a female donor with papillary thyroid cancer or a benign thyroid nodule (not recorded which). Some clones in this sample may be carry-over from other donors' samples.

The CDR3 protein is CSARKGEAINQPQHF. In DNA form, the CDR3 reads TGCAGTGCTCGCAAAGGGGAGGCGATTAATCAGCCCCAGCATTTT. The genes are TRBV20-1 and TRBJ1-5; D possibly corresponds to TRBD1 (5 bases). V shed 5 bases and J shed 4 bases, with 18 bases lying between them. The V gene's germline CDR1 is DFQATT and CDR2 SNEGSKA (reference sequence). The CDR3 contains 15 residues.